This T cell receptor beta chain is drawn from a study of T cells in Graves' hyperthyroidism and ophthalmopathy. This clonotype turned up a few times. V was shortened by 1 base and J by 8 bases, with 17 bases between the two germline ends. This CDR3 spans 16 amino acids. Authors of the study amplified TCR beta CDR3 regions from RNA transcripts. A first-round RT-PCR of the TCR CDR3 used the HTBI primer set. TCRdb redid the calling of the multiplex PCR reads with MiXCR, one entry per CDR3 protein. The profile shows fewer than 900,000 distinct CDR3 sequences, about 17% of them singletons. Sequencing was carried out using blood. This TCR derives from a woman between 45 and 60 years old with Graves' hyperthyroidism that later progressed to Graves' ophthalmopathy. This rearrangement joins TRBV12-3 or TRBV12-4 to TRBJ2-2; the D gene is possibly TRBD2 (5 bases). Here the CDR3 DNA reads TGTGCCAGCAGTTTAGGTCCACAGTATAGACTAGGGGAGCTGTTTTTT. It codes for CASSLGPQYRLGELFF.